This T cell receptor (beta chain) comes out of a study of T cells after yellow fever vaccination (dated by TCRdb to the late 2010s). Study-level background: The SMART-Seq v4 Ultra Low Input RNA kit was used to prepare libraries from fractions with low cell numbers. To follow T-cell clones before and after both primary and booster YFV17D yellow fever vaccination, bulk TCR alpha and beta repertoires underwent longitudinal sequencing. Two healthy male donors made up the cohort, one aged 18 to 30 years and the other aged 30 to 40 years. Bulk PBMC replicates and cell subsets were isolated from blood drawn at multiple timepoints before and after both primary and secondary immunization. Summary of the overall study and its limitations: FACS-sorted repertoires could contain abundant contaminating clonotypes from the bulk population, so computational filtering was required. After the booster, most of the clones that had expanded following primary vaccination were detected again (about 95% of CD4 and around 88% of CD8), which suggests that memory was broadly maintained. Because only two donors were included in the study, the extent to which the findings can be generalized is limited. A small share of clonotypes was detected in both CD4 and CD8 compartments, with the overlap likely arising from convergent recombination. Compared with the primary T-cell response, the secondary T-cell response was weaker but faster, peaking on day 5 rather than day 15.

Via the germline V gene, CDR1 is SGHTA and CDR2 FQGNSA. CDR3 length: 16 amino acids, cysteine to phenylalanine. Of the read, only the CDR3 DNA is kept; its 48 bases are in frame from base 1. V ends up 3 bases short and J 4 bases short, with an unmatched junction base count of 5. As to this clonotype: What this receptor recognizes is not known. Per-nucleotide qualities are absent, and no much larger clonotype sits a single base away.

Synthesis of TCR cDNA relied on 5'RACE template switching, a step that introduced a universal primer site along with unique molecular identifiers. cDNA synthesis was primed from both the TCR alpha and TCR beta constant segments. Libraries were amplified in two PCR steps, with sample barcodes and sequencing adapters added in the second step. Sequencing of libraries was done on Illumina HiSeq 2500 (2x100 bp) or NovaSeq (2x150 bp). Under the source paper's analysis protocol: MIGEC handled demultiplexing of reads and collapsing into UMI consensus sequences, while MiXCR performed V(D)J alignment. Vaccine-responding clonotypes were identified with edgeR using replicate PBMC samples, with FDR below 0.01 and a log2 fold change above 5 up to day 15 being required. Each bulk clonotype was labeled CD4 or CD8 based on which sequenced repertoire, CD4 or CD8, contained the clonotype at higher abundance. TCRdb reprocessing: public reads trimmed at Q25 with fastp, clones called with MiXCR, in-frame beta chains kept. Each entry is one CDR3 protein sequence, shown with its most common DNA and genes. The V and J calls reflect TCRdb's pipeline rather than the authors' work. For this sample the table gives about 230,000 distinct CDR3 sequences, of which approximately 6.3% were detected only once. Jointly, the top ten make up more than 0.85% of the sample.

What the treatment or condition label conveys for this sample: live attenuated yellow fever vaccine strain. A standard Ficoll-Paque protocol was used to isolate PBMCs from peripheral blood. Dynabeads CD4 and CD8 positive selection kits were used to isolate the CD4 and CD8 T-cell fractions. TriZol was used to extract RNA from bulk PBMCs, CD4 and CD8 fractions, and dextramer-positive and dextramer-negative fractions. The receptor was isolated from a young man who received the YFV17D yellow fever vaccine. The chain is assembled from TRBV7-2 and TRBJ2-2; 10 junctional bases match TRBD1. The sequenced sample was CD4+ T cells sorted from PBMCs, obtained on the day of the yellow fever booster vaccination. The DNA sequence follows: TGTGCCAGCAGCTTCCGACAGGGGGCGTCCACCGGGGAGCTGTTTTTT. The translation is CASSFRQGASTGELFF.